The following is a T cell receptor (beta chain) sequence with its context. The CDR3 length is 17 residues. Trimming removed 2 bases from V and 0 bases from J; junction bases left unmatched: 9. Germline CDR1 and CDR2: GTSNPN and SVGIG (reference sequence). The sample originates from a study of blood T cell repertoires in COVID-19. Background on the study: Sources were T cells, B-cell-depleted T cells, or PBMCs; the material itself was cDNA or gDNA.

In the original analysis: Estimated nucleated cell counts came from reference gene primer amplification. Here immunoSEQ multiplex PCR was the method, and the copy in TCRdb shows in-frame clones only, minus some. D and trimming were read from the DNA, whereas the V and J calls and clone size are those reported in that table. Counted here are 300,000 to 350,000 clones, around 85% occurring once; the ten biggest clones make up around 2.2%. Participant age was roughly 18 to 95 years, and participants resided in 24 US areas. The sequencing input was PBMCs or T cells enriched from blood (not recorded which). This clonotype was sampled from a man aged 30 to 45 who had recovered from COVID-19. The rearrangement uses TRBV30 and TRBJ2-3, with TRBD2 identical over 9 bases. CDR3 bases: TGTGCCTGGAGTTGGTCTAGCGGGGCGCCTAGCACAGATACGCAGTATTTT. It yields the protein CAWSWSSGAPSTDTQYF.